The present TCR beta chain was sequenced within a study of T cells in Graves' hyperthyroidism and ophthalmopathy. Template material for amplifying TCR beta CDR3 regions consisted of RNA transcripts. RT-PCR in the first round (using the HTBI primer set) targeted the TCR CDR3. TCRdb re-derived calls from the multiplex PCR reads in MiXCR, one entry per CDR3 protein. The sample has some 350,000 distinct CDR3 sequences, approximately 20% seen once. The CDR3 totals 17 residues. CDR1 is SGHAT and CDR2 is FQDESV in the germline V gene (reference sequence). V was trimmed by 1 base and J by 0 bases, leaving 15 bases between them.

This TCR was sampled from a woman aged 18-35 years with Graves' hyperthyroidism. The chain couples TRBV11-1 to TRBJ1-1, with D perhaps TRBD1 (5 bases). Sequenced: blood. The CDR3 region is CASSLVPRARMNTEAFF. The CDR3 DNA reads TGTGCCAGCAGCTTAGTCCCCAGGGCGCGCATGAACACTGAAGCTTTCTTT.